Listed below are T cell receptor beta chains from one sample, sequenced in a study of blood T cell repertoires in COVID-19. TCRdb keeps only in-frame clones here, not all; method: immunoSEQ multiplex PCR. Of about 380,000 clones listed, approximately 90% are singletons. Sequences were obtained from PBMCs or T cells enriched from blood (not recorded which). These receptors were taken from a woman aged 18 to 35 who had recovered from COVID-19. CDR3s include the opening cysteine and the closing phenylalanine or tryptophan. D genes are given only for firm matches. A clone size is listed for some rows: how often the clone was seen (once, few, many), or a class if it is expanded.

V: TRBV4-1
J: TRBJ1-2
D: .
size: .
DNA: TGCGCCAGCAGCCAAGTCTCACAGAACTATGGCTACACCTTC
CDR3: CASSQVSQNYGYTF

V: TRBV19
J: TRBJ2-7
D: .
size: .
DNA: TGTGCCAGTAGTGACACAGGGTTCGAGCAGTACTTC
CDR3: CASSDTGFEQYF

V: TRBV6-5
J: TRBJ2-3
D: .
size: once
DNA: TGTGCCAGCAGCCGAGCGGTTAGCACAGATACGCAGTATTTT
CDR3: CASSRAVSTDTQYF

V: TRBV27
J: TRBJ1-2
D: .
size: .
DNA: TGTGCCAGCAGTCACGACAGTGCCTATGGCTACACCTTC
CDR3: CASSHDSAYGYTF

V: TRBV30
J: TRBJ2-1
D: .
size: .
DNA: TGTGCCTGGAACCGGGATAGAGGCTACAATGAGCAGTTCTTC
CDR3: CAWNRDRGYNEQFF

V: TRBV6-5
J: TRBJ1-1
D: .
size: .
DNA: TGTGCCAGCAGCGGCCGGAACTATGAAGCTTTCTTT
CDR3: CASSGRNYEAFF

V: TRBV11-2
J: TRBJ1-3
D: TRBD1
size: once
DNA: TGTGCCAGCAGTCTACAGGGGGCTGCGGGAAACACCATATATTTT
CDR3: CASSLQGAAGNTIYF

V: TRBV18
J: TRBJ1-2
D: TRBD1
size: few
DNA: TGTGCCAGCTCACCACTTACAGGGGAACGGTTTGGCTACACCTTC
CDR3: CASSPLTGERFGYTF

V: TRBV11-3
J: TRBJ2-3
D: TRBD2
size: .
DNA: TGTGCCAGCAGCTTTCGGGGGGAAAATACGCAGTATTTT
CDR3: CASSFRGENTQYF

V: TRBV7-9
J: TRBJ1-2
D: .
size: .
DNA: TGTGCCAGCAGCTTAGAGGGTTCCACAGGACCAAACTATGGCTACACCTTC
CDR3: CASSLEGSTGPNYGYTF

V: TRBV2
J: TRBJ1-4
D: .
size: few
DNA: TGTGCCGGACGCCTGGGGGGTGAAAAACTGTTTTTT
CDR3: CAGRLGGEKLFF

V: TRBV5-4
J: TRBJ2-1
D: TRBD2
size: .
DNA: TGTGCCAGCAGCTTTGAGCGGGGCGAGCCCTACAATGAGCAGTTCTTC
CDR3: CASSFERGEPYNEQFF

V: TRBV6-1
J: TRBJ1-4
D: .
size: .
DNA: TGTGCCAGCAGTGTAATCGGCGGAACAACTAATGAAAAACTGTTTTTT
CDR3: CASSVIGGTTNEKLFF

V: TRBV29-1
J: TRBJ2-1
D: TRBD2
size: .
DNA: TGCAGCGTTGAAGATCAGCTCACCCCCAGTAGCGGGGAGTTCAATGAGCAGTTCTTC
CDR3: CSVEDQLTPSSGEFNEQFF

V: TRBV3-1/TRBV3-2
J: TRBJ1-4
D: .
size: .
DNA: TGTGCCAGCAGCCAAGAACGCGGAGCAACTAATGAAAAACTGTTTTTT
CDR3: CASSQERGATNEKLFF

V: TRBV6-2/TRBV6-3
J: TRBJ2-7
D: .
size: .
DNA: TGTGCCAGCAGTTCTCTGCCCCTTGGACAGAGGGCCGTCTACGAGCAGTACTTC
CDR3: CASSSLPLGQRAVYEQYF

V: TRBV4-3
J: TRBJ1-3
D: TRBD1
size: .
DNA: TGCGCCAGCAGCCGCGGACAGGGGTCTGGAAACACCATATATTTT
CDR3: CASSRGQGSGNTIYF

V: TRBV10-1
J: TRBJ2-1
D: TRBD2
size: .
DNA: TGCGCCAGCAGTGACGTCGGGGGGGTCTATGAGCAGTTCTTC
CDR3: CASSDVGGVYEQFF

V: TRBV7-8
J: TRBJ2-3
D: TRBD2
size: once
DNA: TGTGCCAGCAGTCTAGGACCCTGGGCGGGGGGCACAGATACGCAGTATTTT
CDR3: CASSLGPWAGGTDTQYF

V: TRBV28
J: TRBJ1-6
D: TRBD1
size: .
DNA: TGTGCCAGCAGTTCGATTTGGACAGGAGGAAATTCACCCCTCCACTTT
CDR3: CASSSIWTGGNSPLHF

V: TRBV2
J: TRBJ2-3
D: TRBD2
size: .
DNA: TGTGCCAGCAGAGACGGGGGGAGTACGCAGTATTTT
CDR3: CASRDGGSTQYF

V: TRBV25-1
J: TRBJ1-4
D: TRBD1
size: .
DNA: TGTGCCAGCAGTGGCCCGGACAGGCCCCGAGGAGAAAAACTGTTTTTT
CDR3: CASSGPDRPRGEKLFF

V: TRBV11-2
J: TRBJ1-2
D: .
size: .
DNA: TGTGCCAGCAGCCCCGACACAGACAGTAACTATGGCTACACCTTC
CDR3: CASSPDTDSNYGYTF

V: TRBV5-6
J: TRBJ1-2
D: TRBD1
size: .
DNA: TGTGCCAGCAGCTCGCGGACAGGGTTTGATATCGATGGCTACACCTTC
CDR3: CASSSRTGFDIDGYTF

V: TRBV5-6
J: TRBJ2-5
D: .
size: .
DNA: TGTGCCAGCAGCTTGTTATTGGAGACCCAGTACTTC
CDR3: CASSLLLETQYF

V: TRBV30
J: TRBJ2-5
D: TRBD2
size: .
DNA: TGTGCCTGGAGTGTCGCTAGCGGGGAATGGGGAGAGACCCAGTACTTC
CDR3: CAWSVASGEWGETQYF

V: TRBV3-1/TRBV3-2
J: TRBJ2-5
D: .
size: .
DNA: TGTGCCAGCAGCCGGGGCAGTAGAACTCAAGAGACCCAGTACTTC
CDR3: CASSRGSRTQETQYF

V: TRBV30
J: TRBJ2-7
D: .
size: .
DNA: TGTGCCTGGAGCGGGGGAGGCTACGAGCAGTACTTC
CDR3: CAWSGGGYEQYF

V: TRBV29-1
J: TRBJ1-1
D: TRBD1
size: .
DNA: TGCAGCGCCTCGGACAGGGCAAGAGGTGAAGCTTTCTTT
CDR3: CSASDRARGEAFF

V: TRBV4-3
J: TRBJ2-3
D: TRBD2
size: .
DNA: TGCGCCAGCAGCCAAGATACAGCGGGGGGGCGCACAGATACGCAGTATTTT
CDR3: CASSQDTAGGRTDTQYF

V: TRBV11-2
J: TRBJ1-2
D: .
size: .
DNA: TGTGCCAGCAGCTTCGCAGGGATGATTGGAGGCTACACCTTC
CDR3: CASSFAGMIGGYTF

V: TRBV4-2
J: TRBJ1-1
D: .
size: .
DNA: TGTGCCAGCAGCCAGGCGGCAGGGAAGAACACTGAAGCTTTCTTT
CDR3: CASSQAAGKNTEAFF

V: TRBV6-5
J: TRBJ2-2
D: .
size: .
DNA: TGTGCCAGCAGTAGTCCAGGGTCCACCGGGGAGCTGTTTTTT
CDR3: CASSSPGSTGELFF

V: TRBV10-2
J: TRBJ2-6
D: .
size: .
DNA: TGCGCCAGCAGTGAGACGATTCCAGGGCCTGGGGCCAACGTCCTGACTTTC
CDR3: CASSETIPGPGANVLTF

V: TRBV24-1
J: TRBJ2-2
D: TRBD2
size: .
DNA: TGTGCCACCAGTGATCGGACTAGCGGGACGTCCACAACCGGGGAGCTGTTTTTT
CDR3: CATSDRTSGTSTTGELFF

V: TRBV7-9
J: TRBJ2-7
D: .
size: few
DNA: TGTGCCAGCAGCCCCAGACTTGGGTCCTACGAGCAGTACTTC
CDR3: CASSPRLGSYEQYF

V: TRBV6-5
J: TRBJ2-2
D: .
size: .
DNA: TGTGCCAGCAGTCGGTTGGCCGGGGAGCTGTTTTTT
CDR3: CASSRLAGELFF

V: TRBV25-1
J: TRBJ2-7
D: TRBD1
size: .
DNA: TGTGCCAGTGAAGGACAGGCCTACGAGCAGTACTTC
CDR3: CASEGQAYEQYF